The following is a TCR beta chain sequence with its context. The sample belongs to a study of CD8 T cells in Susac syndrome. Study-wide background: The Susac syndrome patients were therapy-naive, on corticosteroids, or on intravenous immunoglobulin alone at blood draw.

CD8+ and CD4+ T cells from blood underwent TCR beta sequencing. Purification of the CD8+ and CD4+ T cells relied on negative isolation, and TEMRA cells underwent FACS enrichment. RNA amounts of about 0.45 to 1 ug underwent reverse transcription with random hexamers. Multiplex PCR with immunoSEQ amplified the TCR beta CDR3 across 54 Vbeta and 13 Jbeta. TCRdb re-derived calls from the immunoSEQ multiplex PCR reads in MiXCR, one entry per CDR3 protein. The sample includes roughly 250,000 distinct CDR3 sequences, roughly 95% of them seen just once. Germline assignment: CDR1 GTSNPN and CDR2 SVGIG (reference sequence). The CDR3 has 14 residues. V was clipped by 3 bases and J by 2 bases, with 13 bases between them.

The clonotype originates from a human donor with Susac syndrome. The sample consisted of CD4+ T cells from PBMCs. This chain joins TRBV30 and TRBJ1-2; D might be TRBD1 (5 bases). CDR3 DNA sequence: TGTGCCTGGAGGGATAGGGGACCGAACTATGGCTACACCTTC. It is translated as CAWRDRGPNYGYTF.